One and the same sample provided the 9 T cell receptor beta chains below, sequenced in a study of T cells in Graves' hyperthyroidism and ophthalmopathy. From RNA transcripts, TCR beta CDR3 regions were amplified. Carried out on the TCR CDR3, a first-round RT-PCR used the HTBI primer set. Each CDR3 protein is one row after TCRdb ran MiXCR on the multiplex PCR reads. The data contain roughly 350,000 distinct CDR3 sequences, more than 12% of them singletons. Material: blood. The receptors were sampled from a woman aged 25 to 39 with Graves' ophthalmopathy.

In this sample, this clonotype turned up many times. The V gene is TRBV12-3 or TRBV12-4, the J gene TRBJ2-3; the D is unclear. The CDR3 is made up of 11 amino acids. The V end lost 5 bases, the J end lost 8 bases, and 8 bases lay between the germline ends. The CDR3 region is CASSILGTQYF. The DNA for the CDR3 is TGTGCCAGCAGTATCCTCGGTACGCAGTATTTT.

This clonotype has at least ten counts. The chain combines TRBV2 with TRBJ2-7, with 10 bases aligning to TRBD1. Losses at the gene ends were 7 bases for V and 12 bases for J; bases not matched to a gene: 9. This CDR3 has 12 residues. Germline V gene lookup returns CDR1 SNHLY and CDR2 FYNNEI. The CDR3 nucleotides are TGTGCCAGCATTGGGACAGGGGAATTGCGGTACTTC. Translation gives CASIGTGELRYF. The full variable domain, completed using reference TRBV2 and TRBJ2-7, is EPEVTQTPSHQVTQMGQEVILRCVPISNHLYFYWYRQILGQKVEFLVSFYNNEISEKSEIFDDQFSVERPDGSNFTLKIRSTKLEDSAMYFCASIGTGELRYFGPGTRLTVT.

This clonotype was counted at least ten times. V is TRBV6-2 or TRBV6-3 and J is TRBJ2-1; no firm D call. Trimming took 2 bases from V and 4 from J, leaving 12 bases between them. The CDR3 covers 15 residues. Germline values: CDR1 MNHEY, CDR2 SVGEGT. CDR3 amino acids: CASSYGSGQYNEQFF. DNA of the CDR3: TGTGCCAGCAGTTACGGGTCGGGCCAGTACAATGAGCAGTTCTTC.

This clonotype was detected only a few times. V is TRBV7-9 and J is TRBJ1-5, with D unclear. V was shortened by 1 base and J by 4 bases, with 11 bases between the two germline ends. Germline V gene data show CDR1 as SEHNR and CDR2 as FQNEAQ (reference sequence). This CDR3 contains 15 residues. The CDR3 is CASSLDGRTNQPQHF. In nucleotides, the CDR3 is TGTGCCAGCAGCTTAGATGGTCGGACTAATCAGCCCCAGCATTTT.

This clonotype showed up just a few times. This may be a read error, as it is one base from a much larger clone. The chain has TRBV19 and TRBJ1-1; D is ambiguous. V was shortened by 3 bases and J by 4 bases, with 12 bases between the two germline ends. Germline lookup yields CDR1 LNHDA and CDR2 SQIVND (reference sequence). The CDR3 covers 14 residues. The CDR3 loop reads CASSMDSVSTEAFF. CDR3 nucleotides: TGTGCCAGTAGTATGGATTCGGTAAGCACTGAAGCTTTCTTT.

About this clonotype: A read error may explain this, as a much larger clone is one base away. The genes are TRBV20-1 and TRBJ1-4; D may be TRBD1 (5 bases). CDR1 is DFQATT, CDR2 SNEGSKA, per germline (reference sequence). The length of the CDR3 is 13 residues. CDR3 coding DNA: TGCAGTGCTAGCCCGGGGGAGAATGAAAAACTGTCTTTT. It specifies CSASPGENEKLSF.

The rearrangement uses TRBV5-1 and TRBJ1-6; D is possibly TRBD1 (5 bases). The CDR3 totals 14 residues. Germline loops: CDR1 SGHRS, CDR2 YFSETQ. With 3 bases removed from V and 6 bases from J, the gap between germline ends came to 10 bases. The CDR3: CASSSGATNSPLHF. DNA for the CDR3: TGCGCCAGCAGCTCCGGGGCCACTAATTCACCCCTCCACTTT. The full variable domain, its missing parts supplied by reference TRBV5-1 and TRBJ1-6, is KAGVTQTPRYLIKTRGQQVTLSCSPISGHRSVSWYQQTPGQGLQFLFEYFSETQRNKGNFPGRFSGRQFSNSRSEMNVSTLELGDSALYLCASSSGATNSPLHFGNGTRLTVT.

This clonotype appeared many times. V and J are TRBV6-1 and TRBJ1-1; no firm D call. From germline, CDR1 is MNHNS and CDR2 SASEGT. CDR3 length: 14 amino acids. Trimming stripped 5 bases from V and 1 base from J, with 11 bases between. The CDR3 protein is CASSPKLQNTEAFF. CDR3 bases: TGTGCCAGCAGTCCGAAGCTACAGAACACTGAAGCTTTCTTT.

At least ten counts were recorded for this clonotype. This sequence joins TRBV7-3 and TRBJ2-3; 10 nucleotides line up with TRBD2. Germline V CDR1 and CDR2: SGHTA, FQGTGA. There are 19 residues in the CDR3. V shed 2 bases, J shed 5 bases, and the junction held 16 bases outside the gene matches. The CDR3 DNA follows: TGTGCCAGCAGCTTACAGGGTAGCGGGGGGACTTGGCTTGGAGATACGCAGTATTTT. Protein sequence: CASSLQGSGGTWLGDTQYF. Full variable domain (missing parts from reference TRBV7-3 and TRBJ2-3): GAGVSQTPSNKVTEKGKYVELRCDPISGHTALYWYRQSLGQGPEFLIYFQGTGAADDSGLPNDRFFAVRPEGSVSTLKIQRTERGDSAVYLCASSLQGSGGTWLGDTQYFGPGTRLTVL.